This T cell receptor beta chain was retrieved from a study of molecular identifiers for immune sequencing clone quantification. The overall study: Four of five splits of RNA from around 18,000 or 91,000 naive CD8 cells were sequenced in replicates.

It was with previously described methods and listed TCR primers that bulk TCR libraries were made. From the PCR reads, TCRdb called clonotypes with MiXCR, one entry per CDR3 protein. The profile shows about 640,000 distinct CDR3 sequences, about 20% of them singletons. A word on this clonotype: Its antigen is unidentified.

CDR1 is LGHNA and CDR2 is YSLEER in the germline V gene. Trimming took 0 bases from V and 1 from J; bases not matched to a gene: 4. The CDR3 runs to 16 residues. General study points: The study found clones above 20 RNA copies held over 97% of effector molecules and under 1% in naive cells.

Based on a CD8+CD4-CCR7+CD45RA+ profile, naive CD8 T cells were sorted. The chain recombines TRBV4-3 with TRBJ2-3, with TRBD1 identical over 7 bases. The source of this sequence is a human donor in good health. Some libraries in this study had Jurkat cell RNA spiked in. The sequencing sample was made of naive CD8+ T cells from blood, with Jurkat cell RNA spiked in. Subset reported: FACS-sorted CD8+CD4-CCR7+CD45RA+ naive T cells. The CDR3 protein is CASSQDSGTGTDTQYF. CDR3 coding DNA: TGCGCCAGCAGCCAAGATTCCGGGACAGGCACAGATACGCAGTATTTT.